This TCR beta chain was captured in a study of T cells in localized non-small cell lung cancer. General study findings and limits: Greater T cell density in blood accompanied longer overall survival. The appearance of a median roughly 58 of the top 100 tumor clones was seen in adjacent lung. Uninvolved adjacent lung showed the highest T cell clonality, exceeding tumor.

The table came from immunoSEQ multiplex PCR; TCRdb's copy has only in-frame clones and leaves some out. Among approximately 54,000 clones, 75% to 90% were seen once, and the ten largest hold less than 6%. About this clone itself: Its matching antigen is unknown.

The CDR3 has 18 residues. Germline V gene data show CDR1 as SGHTA and CDR2 as FQGNSA. The V segment lost 2 bases and the J segment 2 bases; nucleotides outside the gene matches: 7. The sequences come from peripheral blood, collected before any cancer treatment. The origin of this receptor is a woman aged 40-69 years with stage I lung adenocarcinoma. The rearrangement joins TRBV7-2 to TRBJ2-2; TRBD2 agrees at 11 bases. The CDR3 protein is CASSLTGTSGVNTGELFF. The CDR3 coding sequence is TGTGCCAGCAGCTTAACCGGGACTAGCGGAGTTAACACCGGGGAGCTGTTTTTT.